Below are 7 T cell receptor beta chains sequenced from a single sample in a study of CXCR3 chemokines and chemotherapy response in bladder cancer. TCRdb processed the PCR reads anew with MiXCR; each CDR3 protein has one entry. The sample lists about 9,000 distinct CDR3 sequences, approximately 22% occurring once. This specimen was taken from a patient whose treatment included neoadjuvant chemotherapy. These TCRs come from a human donor with bladder cancer that did not respond to neoadjuvant chemotherapy.

This chain joins TRBV6-2 or TRBV6-3 and TRBJ1-1, with D unresolved. In germline, CDR1 is MNHEY, CDR2 SVGEGT. The V and J ends lost 7 bases and 5 bases respectively, with 14 bases between them. This CDR3 is built from 13 residues. In DNA, the CDR3 is TGTGCCAGCACTGAGGCCCCGGGGACTGAAGCTTTCTTT. Translating it yields CASTEAPGTEAFF.

This clonotype counts as medium-sized. V gene TRBV7-2 combines with J gene TRBJ1-3; D remains unclear. The length of the CDR3 is 16 residues. Germline lookup yields CDR1 SGHTA and CDR2 FQGNSA. The V end lost 1 base, the J end lost 0 bases, and 10 bases lay between the germline ends. This CDR3 is CASSLGQADSGNTIYF. The CDR3 DNA sequence: TGTGCCAGCAGCTTAGGTCAGGCAGACTCTGGAAACACCATATATTTT.

With respect to this clonotype: This sequence is one base from a far larger clone and is likely a read error. This chain uses TRBV27 with TRBJ1-1, with D possibly being TRBD1 (6 bases). Germline assignment: CDR1 MNHEY and CDR2 SMNVEV (reference sequence). The CDR3 length is 14 residues. DNA for the CDR3: TGTGCCAGCAGCTTTCTAACGGGGGCCACTGAAGCTCTCTTT. As protein: CASSFLTGATEALF.

This clonotype was seen many times. V gene TRBV18 combines with J gene TRBJ1-4, with D possibly TRBD1 on 5 matching bases. Per the germline V gene, CDR1 is KGHSH and CDR2 is LQKENI. The CDR3 consists of 18 residues. Trimming took 1 base from V and 1 from J, leaving 16 bases between them. CDR3: CASSPLSSQGKTNEKLFF. DNA of the CDR3: TGTGCCAGCTCACCACTGTCGTCGCAGGGTAAAACTAATGAAAAACTGTTTTTT. Variable domain in full (rest from reference TRBV18 and TRBJ1-4): NAGVMQNPRHLVRRRGQEARLRCSPMKGHSHVYWYRQLPEEGLKFMVYLQKENIIDESGMPKERFSAEFPKEGPSILRIQQVVRGDSAAYFCASSPLSSQGKTNEKLFFGSGTQLSVL.

At least ten counts were recorded for this clonotype. V gene TRBV5-4 combines with J gene TRBJ1-1; a possible D gene is TRBD1 (6 bases). This CDR3 region has 14 residues. V gave up 4 bases and J gave up 5 bases, with 15 bases separating them. Per the germline V gene, CDR1 is SGHNT and CDR2 is YYREEE (reference sequence). For the CDR3, the DNA is TGTGCCAGCAGCAAGGAGCAGGGGATTACTGAAGCTTTCTTT. Its translation is CASSKEQGITEAFF.

Note on this clonotype: A far more abundant clone sits one base away, making this likely a read error. The chain joins TRBV5-6 to TRBJ2-2, with unresolved D. The ends were cut back, 5 bases at V and 7 bases at J, with 9 bases in the middle. Per the germline V gene, CDR1 is SGHDT and CDR2 is YYEEEE. The CDR3 covers 12 residues. For the CDR3, the DNA is TGTGCCAGCAGTCCGAGACACGGGGAGCTGTTTTTT. Protein: CASSPRHGELFF. The whole variable domain, remainder taken from reference TRBV5-6 and TRBJ2-2, is DAGVTQSPTHLIKTRGQQVTLRCSPKSGHDTVSWYQQALGQGPQFIFQYYEEEERQRGNFPDRFSGHQFPNYSSELNVNALLLGDSALYLCASSPRHGELFFGEGSRLTVL.

About this clonotype itself: A far more abundant clone sits one base away, making this likely a read error. The CDR3 sequence: CASSRPGGVFEAVF. The CDR3 region has the DNA TGTGCCAGCAGCCGCCCGGGGGGGGTCTTTGAAGCTGTCTTT. The gene calls are TRBV7-9 and TRBJ1-1, with D maybe TRBD1 (5 bases). This CDR3 contains 14 residues. CDR1 and CDR2 from the germline V gene are SEHNR and FQNEAQ (reference sequence). The full variable domain, its missing parts supplied by reference TRBV7-9 and TRBJ1-1, is DTGVSQNPRHKITKRGQNVTFRCDPISEHNRLYWYRQTLGQGPEFLTYFQNEAQLEKSRLLSDRFSAERPKGSFSTLEIQRTEQGDSAMYLCASSRPGGVFEAVFGQGTRLTVV.